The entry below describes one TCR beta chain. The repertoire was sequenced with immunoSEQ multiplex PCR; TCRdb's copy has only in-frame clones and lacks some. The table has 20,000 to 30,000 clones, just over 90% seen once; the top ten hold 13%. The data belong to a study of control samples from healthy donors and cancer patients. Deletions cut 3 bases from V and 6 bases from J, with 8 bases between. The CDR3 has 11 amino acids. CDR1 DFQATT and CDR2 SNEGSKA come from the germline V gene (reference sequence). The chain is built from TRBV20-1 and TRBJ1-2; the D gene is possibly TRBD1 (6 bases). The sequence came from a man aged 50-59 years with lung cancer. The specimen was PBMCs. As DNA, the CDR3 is TGCAGTGCTAGGGGGGCACATGGCTACACCTTC. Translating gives CSARGAHGYTF.